The 28 T cell receptor beta chains in this list originate from one sample, sequenced in a study of blood T cell repertoires in COVID-19. The data were produced by immunoSEQ multiplex PCR, yet TCRdb's version contains in-frame clones alone and is incomplete. The profile shows around 200,000 clones, approximately 85% of them singletons. Sequencing was done on a sample of peripheral blood. The receptor set was obtained from a human donor with active or convalescent COVID-19. The donor label of this sample is uncertain.

A single count supports this clone. The chain joins TRBV7-8 to TRBJ2-7, with TRBD2 matching 8 bases. The CDR3 consists of 13 residues. Trimming cost V 5 bases and J 5 bases; bases outside gene matches: 5. Per germline, CDR1 SGHVS and CDR2 FQNEAQ. This chain's CDR3 is CASSRGGKDEQYF. The DNA of the CDR3 is TGTGCCAGCAGCCGGGGGGGAAAGGACGAGCAGTACTTC.

This chain connects TRBV19 to TRBJ2-3; 7 nucleotides align to TRBD2. Per germline, CDR1 LNHDA and CDR2 SQIVND (reference sequence). This CDR3 comprises 14 residues. V lost 6 bases and J lost 2; bases outside the gene matches: 5. As DNA, the CDR3 is TGTGCCAGTAGGCCCAGCGGGGTCACAGATACGCAGTATTTT. Residues: CASRPSGVTDTQYF.

The rearrangement uses TRBV7-2 and TRBJ2-3, with D unclear. CDR1 and CDR2 from the germline V gene are SGHTA and FQGNSA. The CDR3 has 13 residues. V shed 4 bases and J shed 6 bases, with 11 bases lying between them. CDR3 DNA sequence: TGTGCCAGCAGCTCGGTGGTTACGGATACGCAGTATTTT. This translates into CASSSVVTDTQYF. The whole variable domain, filled in from reference TRBV7-2 and TRBJ2-3, reads GAGVSQSPSNKVTEKGKDVELRCDPISGHTALYWYRQSLGQGLEFLIYFQGNSAPDKSGLPSDRFSAERTGGSVSTLTIQRTQQEDSAVYLCASSSVVTDTQYFGPGTRLTVL.

The V call is TRBV4-1, the J call TRBJ1-4; D gene unclear. CDR1 is MGHRA and CDR2 is YSYEKL in the germline V gene. The CDR3 loop spans 16 amino acids. The V and J ends lost 1 base and 0 bases respectively, with 9 bases between them. The CDR3 region is CASSQVLSPTNEKLFF. In nucleotides, the CDR3 is TGCGCCAGCAGCCAAGTGTTGAGTCCAACTAATGAAAAACTGTTTTTT.

The table lists this clone with many counts. The chain uses TRBV11-1 and TRBJ2-7; a weak D match, TRBD2 (6 bases). This CDR3 contains 15 residues. V was trimmed by 3 bases and J by 2 bases, leaving 14 bases between them. The germline V gene encodes CDR1 SGHAT and CDR2 FQDESV (reference sequence). The CDR3 loop is CASSFSPGTPYEQYF. As DNA, the CDR3 is TGTGCCAGCAGCTTTTCTCCCGGGACTCCCTACGAGCAGTACTTC. The variable domain in full, completed from reference TRBV11-1 and TRBJ2-7, reads EAEVAQSPRYKITEKSQAVAFWCDPISGHATLYWYRQILGQGPELLVQFQDESVVDDSQLPKDRFSAERLKGVDSTLKIQPAELGDSAMYLCASSFSPGTPYEQYFGPGTRLTVT.

V usage is TRBV5-1 and J usage is TRBJ2-3; TRBD1 agrees at 11 bases. CDR3 length: 17 amino acids. J gave up 0 bases and V 4 bases, and 7 bases lay outside the gene matches. Per the germline V gene, CDR1 is SGHRS and CDR2 is YFSETQ. As DNA, the CDR3 is TGCGCCAGCAGCGACCGGACAGGGGGCACTAGCACAGATACGCAGTATTTT. This gives the protein CASSDRTGGTSTDTQYF.

This sequence joins TRBV27 and TRBJ2-1; D gene unclear. From germline, CDR1 is MNHEY and CDR2 SMNVEV (reference sequence). V was pared by 5 bases and J by 6 bases, with 11 bases between. This CDR3 region has 13 residues. CDR3 loop: CASSITGRNEQFF. DNA of the CDR3: TGTGCCAGCAGTATAACTGGGCGCAATGAGCAGTTCTTC.

The genes are TRBV5-1 and TRBJ1-1, with D unresolved. V was shortened by 6 bases and J by 1 base, with 10 bases between the two germline ends. This CDR3 contains 13 residues. CDR1 SGHRS and CDR2 YFSETQ come from the germline V gene. CDR3 sequence (DNA): TGCGCCAGCACCCTATCTGGGAACACTGAAGCTTTCTTT. It yields the protein CASTLSGNTEAFF.

The chain has TRBV10-3 and TRBJ1-4; perhaps TRBD1 as D (5 bases). Trimming took 2 bases from V and 7 from J, leaving 8 bases between them. Germline V CDR1 and CDR2: ENHRY, SYGVKD. The CDR3 runs 13 residues. CDR3 nucleotides: TGTGCCATCAGTGAGGGGGGGATTGAAAAACTGTTTTTT. It specifies CAISEGGIEKLFF.

The V call is TRBV6-6, the J call TRBJ2-7; maybe TRBD2 (6 bases). CDR1 is MNHNY and CDR2 is SVGAGI in the germline V gene (reference sequence). This CDR3 comprises 16 residues. Trimming took 0 bases from V and 4 from J, leaving 16 bases between them. CDR3 sequence (DNA): TGTGCCAGCAGTTACTCAGGGCGGGATGATATTTACGAGCAGTACTTC. It specifies CASSYSGRDDIYEQYF.

The J gene is TRBJ2-3, the V gene TRBV6-5; the D gene is possibly TRBD1 (6 bases). CDR1 MNHEY and CDR2 SVGAGI come from the germline V gene. Trimming cost V 6 bases and J 2 bases, with 15 bases left between them. The CDR3 is 15 amino acids. The CDR3 region has the DNA TGTGCCAGCAGCGCAGGGGTCTCCTTCACAGATACGCAGTATTTT. As protein: CASSAGVSFTDTQYF.

This rearrangement joins TRBV4-3 to TRBJ2-3, with D possibly being TRBD1 (6 bases). Trimming pared 1 base from V and 5 bases from J, leaving 22 bases between. The CDR3 totals 18 residues. The germline CDR1 and CDR2 sequences are LGHNA and YSLEER. The CDR3 sequence: CASSQARASGVSGDTQYF. As DNA, the CDR3 is TGCGCCAGCAGCCAAGCCCGGGCTTCAGGGGTGAGCGGAGATACGCAGTATTTT.

V and J are TRBV6-2 or TRBV6-3 and TRBJ2-1, with TRBD2 matching 9 bases. CDR1 and CDR2 from the germline V gene are MNHEY and SVGEGT. V was pared by 5 bases and J by 9 bases, with 14 bases of the junction left unmatched. CDR3 length: 16 residues. CDR3 bases: TGTGCCAGCAGTCTCGCCCGACCAGCGGGGGGCTCTGAGCAGTTCTTC. Amino acids: CASSLARPAGGSEQFF.

The rearrangement links TRBV7-9 to TRBJ2-1; TRBD2 aligns across 8 bases. This CDR3 region has 15 residues. Trimming took 6 bases from V and 8 from J; bases not matched to a gene: 12. Germline assignment: CDR1 SEHNR and CDR2 FQNEAQ (reference sequence). The chain's CDR3 is CASRPKPSGSHEQFF. In DNA form, the CDR3 reads TGTGCCAGCAGACCCAAGCCCAGCGGGAGCCATGAGCAGTTCTTC. Filled out from reference TRBV7-9 and TRBJ2-1, the complete variable domain reads DTGVSQNPRHKITKRGQNVTFRCDPISEHNRLYWYRQTLGQGPEFLTYFQNEAQLEKSRLLSDRFSAERPKGSFSTLEIQRTEQGDSAMYLCASRPKPSGSHEQFFGPGTRLTVL.

The V gene is TRBV9, the J gene TRBJ2-1, with D maybe TRBD1 (5 bases). The germline V and J ends were trimmed by 0 bases and 8 bases, with 18 bases remaining between them. This CDR3 comprises 16 residues. The germline gives CDR1 SGDLS, CDR2 YYNGEE. The CDR3 nucleotides are TGTGCCAGCAGCGTAGCTGACAGTTTAGGCATGTATGAGCAGTTCTTC. This codes for CASSVADSLGMYEQFF.

The J gene is TRBJ2-1, the V gene TRBV19, with TRBD1 as a possible D gene (5 bases). Germline lookup yields CDR1 LNHDA and CDR2 SQIVND (reference sequence). V was pared by 5 bases and J by 4 bases, with 18 bases between. The CDR3 spans 16 residues. The CDR3 DNA is TGTGCCAGTAGTTCATCCCGGGCAGGGCTATACAATGAGCAGTTCTTC. It yields the protein CASSSSRAGLYNEQFF.

The CDR3 DNA is TGTGCCTGGAGCCAAGGACAGGGAGGCAATCAGCCCCAGCATTTT. It yields the protein CAWSQGQGGNQPQHF. V is TRBV30 and J is TRBJ1-5; 8 positions agree with TRBD1. The V gene end was trimmed by 3 bases and the J gene end by 2 bases; junction bases not matched to a gene: 6. The CDR3 has 15 amino acids. The germline CDR1 and CDR2 sequences are GTSNPN and SVGIG (reference sequence).

This clone was seen a single time. This rearrangement joins TRBV11-3 to TRBJ2-2; 7 bases fit TRBD1. Per the germline V gene, CDR1 is SGHNT and CDR2 is YENEEA. CDR3 length: 15 residues. With 3 bases clipped from V and 3 bases from J, the junction kept 4 bases outside the gene matches. The DNA for the CDR3 is TGTGCCAGCAGCTTCCACAGGGGAGACACCGGGGAGCTGTTTTTT. Translation: CASSFHRGDTGELFF.

The chain has TRBV11-3 and TRBJ2-7; TRBD2 is a possible D gene (7 bases). Germline V gene data show CDR1 as SGHNT and CDR2 as YENEEA. Trimming shortened V by 1 base and J by 7 bases, and 17 bases separated the two germline ends. The length of the CDR3 is 15 residues. DNA of the CDR3: TGTGCCAGCAGCTTAGCTCTCCAGGGGAGGGGGGAGCAGTACTTC. It specifies CASSLALQGRGEQYF.

The chain joins TRBV5-1 to TRBJ2-1; 9 bases align to TRBD2. The CDR3 consists of 15 residues. CDR1 and CDR2 from the germline V gene are SGHRS and YFSETQ. V trimming: 4 bases; J trimming: 8 bases; junction bases outside the gene matches: 10. CDR3 sequence reads: CASSLGAGGPYEQFF. In nucleotides, the CDR3 is TGCGCCAGCAGCCTGGGGGCGGGAGGGCCATATGAGCAGTTCTTC.

The gene calls are TRBV28 and TRBJ2-3; D might be TRBD2 (5 bases). Germline CDR1 and CDR2: MDHEN and SYDVKM. V was pared by 7 bases and J by 5 bases, with 10 bases between. This CDR3 spans 12 amino acids. Here the CDR3 reads CASMGVKDTQYF. The CDR3, as DNA: TGTGCCAGCATGGGAGTTAAAGATACGCAGTATTTT.

V gene TRBV18 combines with J gene TRBJ2-1; 9 bases fit TRBD1. The length of the CDR3 is 16 residues. Trimming removed 3 bases from V and 8 bases from J; junction bases left unmatched: 11. Germline V gives CDR1 KGHSH, CDR2 LQKENI. This chain's CDR3 is CASSPVSGQGFYEQFF. Here the CDR3 DNA reads TGTGCCAGCTCACCCGTTTCCGGACAGGGGTTTTATGAGCAGTTCTTC.

V is TRBV19 and J is TRBJ1-5; 9 bases line up with TRBD1. Germline assignment: CDR1 LNHDA and CDR2 SQIVND (reference sequence). Germline trimming cut 5 bases from V and 1 base from J; bases unmatched to any gene: 6. The CDR3 is 16 residues long. The CDR3: CASSSGTGSSNQPQHF. The CDR3 DNA sequence: TGTGCCAGTAGTTCCGGGACAGGGAGCAGCAATCAGCCCCAGCATTTT.

V usage is TRBV4-1 and J usage is TRBJ2-7, with TRBD1 matching 8 bases. The trim removed 2 bases at V and 4 bases at J, leaving 13 bases unmatched. This CDR3 comprises 17 residues. From germline, CDR1 is MGHRA and CDR2 YSYEKL. CDR3 protein: CASSQTPRTGKLYEQYF. The CDR3 nucleotides are TGCGCCAGCAGCCAAACTCCCCGGACAGGGAAGTTATACGAGCAGTACTTC.

This chain connects TRBV5-1 to TRBJ2-2, with 7 bases lining up with TRBD2. V was pared by 0 bases and J by 1 base, with 3 bases of the junction left unmatched. The CDR3 extends over 16 amino acids. The germline CDR1 and CDR2 sequences are SGHRS and YFSETQ. CDR3 in DNA: TGCGCCAGCAGCTTGGGGACTAGTGGGAACACCGGGGAGCTGTTTTTT. Its translation: CASSLGTSGNTGELFF.

With respect to this clone: A read error is possible here, since a much larger clone lies one base away. The same CDR3 can be traced to other DNA sequences in this sample. The chain has TRBV2 and TRBJ2-3, with 8 nucleotides matching TRBD2. V gave up 1 base and J gave up 0 bases; unmatched junction bases: 0. The CDR3 extends over 15 amino acids. Germline V lookup: CDR1 SNHLY, CDR2 FYNNEI. Here the CDR3 DNA reads TGTGCCAGCAGTGAAGGGACTAGCAGCACAGATACGCAGTATTTT. Its protein product is CASSEGTSSTDTQYF.

In nucleotides, the CDR3 is TGTGCCAGCAGCCTATCACAGGTAAACTACGAGCAGTACTTC. It yields the protein CASSLSQVNYEQYF. The V call is TRBV7-2, the J call TRBJ2-7; possible D gene TRBD1, 5 bases. Trimming removed 5 bases at V and 3 bases at J, with 14 bases between. The V gene's germline CDR1 is SGHTA and CDR2 FQGNSA. The CDR3 covers 14 residues.

This clone has only one observation. This chain uses TRBV29-1 with TRBJ2-2; 7 bases align to TRBD1. CDR1 and CDR2 (germline): SQVTM, ANQGSEA. The V segment lost 7 bases and the J segment 5 bases; nucleotides outside the gene matches: 13. The CDR3 has 15 residues. The CDR3 coding sequence is TGCAGCGCCACGGACAGGCGACTACTTACCGGGGAGCTGTTTTTT. As protein: CSATDRRLLTGELFF.